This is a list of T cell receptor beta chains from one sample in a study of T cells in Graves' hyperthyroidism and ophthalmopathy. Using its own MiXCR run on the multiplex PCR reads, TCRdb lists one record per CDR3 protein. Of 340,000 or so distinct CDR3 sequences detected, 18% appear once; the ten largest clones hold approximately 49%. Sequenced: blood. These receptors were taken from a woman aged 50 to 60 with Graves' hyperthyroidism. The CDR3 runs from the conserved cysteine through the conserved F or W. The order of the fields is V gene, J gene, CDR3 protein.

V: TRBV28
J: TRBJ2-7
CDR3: CASTIRWGRYEQYF

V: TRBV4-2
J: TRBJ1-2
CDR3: CASSQDPIGRARYSGGYTF

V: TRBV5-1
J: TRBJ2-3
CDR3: CASSLGLAGTDTQYF

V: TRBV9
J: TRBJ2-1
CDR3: CASSLTAGAGAYNEQFF

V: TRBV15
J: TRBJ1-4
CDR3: CATSRGGVEKLFF

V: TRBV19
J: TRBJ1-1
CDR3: CASSVGQGRKNTEAFF

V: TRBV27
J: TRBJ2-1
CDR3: CASNRLAGGYNEQFF

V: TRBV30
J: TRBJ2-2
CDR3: CACRLSDGTGLAGELFF

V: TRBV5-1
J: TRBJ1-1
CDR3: CASSYAGQGAEAFF

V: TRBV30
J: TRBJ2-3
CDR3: CASTPSGIYTDTQYF

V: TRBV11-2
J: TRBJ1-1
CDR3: CASSFVRVLGIRLLNTEAFF

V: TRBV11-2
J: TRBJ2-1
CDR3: CASSFEAEQFF

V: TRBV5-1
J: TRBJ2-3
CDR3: CASSPGLAGDDTQYF

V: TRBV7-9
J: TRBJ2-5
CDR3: CASSSARQAGETQYF

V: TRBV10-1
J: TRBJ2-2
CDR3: CASSESPGTGELFF

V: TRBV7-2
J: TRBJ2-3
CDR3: CASSHKKTDTQYF

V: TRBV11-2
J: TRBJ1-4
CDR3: CASSLVRDRGEKLFF

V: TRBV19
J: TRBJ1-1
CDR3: CASSKSDTEAFF

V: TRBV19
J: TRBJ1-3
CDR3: CASSRPGSGNTIYF

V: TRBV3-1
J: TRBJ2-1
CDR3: CASSPRGAYNEQFF

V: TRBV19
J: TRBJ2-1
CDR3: CASSMVASERGHNEQFF

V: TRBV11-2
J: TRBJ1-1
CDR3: CASRRDRGTEAFF

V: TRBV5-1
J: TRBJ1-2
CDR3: CASSLGGNANYGYTF

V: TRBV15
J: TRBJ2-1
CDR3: CATSRDISPSEQFF

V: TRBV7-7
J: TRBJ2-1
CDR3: CASSNGLGNEQFF

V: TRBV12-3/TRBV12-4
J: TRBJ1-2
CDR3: CASRSSANSYGYTF

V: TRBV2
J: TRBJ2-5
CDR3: CASSENRDQETQYF

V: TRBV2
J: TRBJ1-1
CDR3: CASSDRHTEAFF

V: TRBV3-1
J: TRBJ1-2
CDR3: CASSQDWRVGYTF

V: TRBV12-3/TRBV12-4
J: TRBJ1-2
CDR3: CASSLGDRSGYTF

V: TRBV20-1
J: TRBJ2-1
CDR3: CSARGGEASYNEQFF

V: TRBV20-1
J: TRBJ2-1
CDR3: CSARDPTSGGSTYNEQFF

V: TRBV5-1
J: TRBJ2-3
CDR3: CASSTVGGGGSSTDTQYF

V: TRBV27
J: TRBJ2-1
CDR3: CASSPGTGAFSYSYNEQFF

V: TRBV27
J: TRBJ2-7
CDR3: CASSLNGLAGVEQYF

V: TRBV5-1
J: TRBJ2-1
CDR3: CASSLAEGIYNEQFF

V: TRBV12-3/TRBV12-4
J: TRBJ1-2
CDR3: CASSASSGTVSSTF

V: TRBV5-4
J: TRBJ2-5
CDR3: CASSSPDREQTQYF

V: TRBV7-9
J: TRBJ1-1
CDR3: CASSVTDTEAFF

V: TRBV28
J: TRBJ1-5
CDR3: CASSETSPPQHF

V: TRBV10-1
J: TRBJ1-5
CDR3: CATFGQGIGQPQHF

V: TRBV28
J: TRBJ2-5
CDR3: CASSSLGGRPQETQYF

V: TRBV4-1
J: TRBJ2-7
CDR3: CASSPQLGYEQYF

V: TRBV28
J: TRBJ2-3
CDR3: CASSSPLQLSTDTQYF

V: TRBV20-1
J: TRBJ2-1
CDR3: CSAPLAGVNYNEQFF

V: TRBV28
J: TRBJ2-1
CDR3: CASSLHPAGENEQFF

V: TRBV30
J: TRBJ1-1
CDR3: CAWKRGNTEAFF

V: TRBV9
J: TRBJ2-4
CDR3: CASSVEASGRDIQYF

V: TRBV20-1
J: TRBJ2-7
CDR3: CSAWPGLGLSWEQYF

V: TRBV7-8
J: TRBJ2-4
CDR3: CASSLGVSGMPILAKNIQYF

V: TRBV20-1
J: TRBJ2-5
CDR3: CSARRGAQETQYF

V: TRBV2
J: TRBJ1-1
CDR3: CASSELYRPNTEAFF

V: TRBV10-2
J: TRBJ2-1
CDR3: CASSTSGIYNEQFF

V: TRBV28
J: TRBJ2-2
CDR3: CASSLAGVDGGELFF